This note documents a single T cell receptor beta chain sequence. Its matching antigen is unknown. There are 14 residues in the CDR3. Per germline, CDR1 GTSNPN and CDR2 SVGIG (reference sequence). After removal of 5 bases from V and 4 bases from J, the junction contained 3 bases not matched to a gene. Time point: cycle 4 day 1 (C4D1), after 5 to 7 weeks of nivolumab. Each patient experienced a relapse that followed autologous stem cell transplantation, and brentuximab vedotin exposure varied. Best responses included complete response and partial response; otherwise, the best response was progressive disease. These data originate in a study of PD-1 blockade in classical Hodgkin lymphoma. Some clones are missing from TCRdb's copy, which holds only in-frame ones; the method was immunoSEQ multiplex PCR. The data show fewer than 45,000 clones, 66% seen once. Study-level points and caveats: In newly diagnosed patients, baseline TCR diversity was reportedly below that of healthy donors. Later analyses included only patients treated at least 1 year post-ASCT.

The rearrangement uses TRBV30 and TRBJ1-3, with 12 nucleotides matching TRBD1. This receptor was identified in a human donor with classical Hodgkin lymphoma. The sample in question was peripheral blood mononuclear cells (PBMCs), obtained before the fourth cycle of nivolumab. The CDR3 protein is CAWGTGGAGNTIYF. The CDR3 DNA sequence: TGTGCCTGGGGGACAGGGGGCGCCGGAAACACCATATATTTT.